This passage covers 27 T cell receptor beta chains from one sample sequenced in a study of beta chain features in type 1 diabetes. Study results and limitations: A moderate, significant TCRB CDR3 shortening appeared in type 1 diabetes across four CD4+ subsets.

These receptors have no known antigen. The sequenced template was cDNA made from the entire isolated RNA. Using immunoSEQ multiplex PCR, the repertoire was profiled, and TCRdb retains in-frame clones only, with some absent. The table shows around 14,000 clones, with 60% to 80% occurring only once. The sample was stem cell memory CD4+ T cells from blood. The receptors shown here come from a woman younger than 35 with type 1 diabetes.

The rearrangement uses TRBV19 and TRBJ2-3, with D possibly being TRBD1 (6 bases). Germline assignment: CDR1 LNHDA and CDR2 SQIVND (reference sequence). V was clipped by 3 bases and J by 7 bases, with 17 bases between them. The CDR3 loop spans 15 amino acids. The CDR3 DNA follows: TGTGCCAGTAGTATCGGTTGGACAGCACCAAATACGCAGTATTTT. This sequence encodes CASSIGWTAPNTQYF.

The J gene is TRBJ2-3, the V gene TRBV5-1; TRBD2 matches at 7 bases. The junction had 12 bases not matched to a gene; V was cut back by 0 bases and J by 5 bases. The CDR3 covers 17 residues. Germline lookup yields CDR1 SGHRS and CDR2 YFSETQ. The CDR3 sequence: CASSLGASGRVRDTQYF. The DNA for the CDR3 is TGCGCCAGCAGCTTGGGGGCTAGCGGTAGAGTGAGAGATACGCAGTATTTT.

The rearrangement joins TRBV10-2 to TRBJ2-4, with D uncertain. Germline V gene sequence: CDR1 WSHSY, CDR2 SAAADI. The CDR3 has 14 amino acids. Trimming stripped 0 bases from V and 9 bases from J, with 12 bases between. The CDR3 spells CASSESRPQSIQYF. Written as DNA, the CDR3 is TGCGCCAGCAGTGAGTCGAGGCCACAAAGCATTCAGTACTTC.

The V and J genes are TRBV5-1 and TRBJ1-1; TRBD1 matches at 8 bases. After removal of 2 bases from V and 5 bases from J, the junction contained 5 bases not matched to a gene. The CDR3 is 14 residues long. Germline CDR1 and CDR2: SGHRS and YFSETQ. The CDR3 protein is CASSFLTGETEAFF. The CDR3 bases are TGCGCCAGCAGCTTCCTGACAGGGGAGACTGAAGCTTTCTTT.

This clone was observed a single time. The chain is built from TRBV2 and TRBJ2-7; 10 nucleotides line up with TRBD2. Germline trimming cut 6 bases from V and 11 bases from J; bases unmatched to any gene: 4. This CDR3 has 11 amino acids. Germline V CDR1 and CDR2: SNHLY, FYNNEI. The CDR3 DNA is TGTGCCAGCAGACTAGCGGGAAGGGAGTACTTC. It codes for CASRLAGREYF.

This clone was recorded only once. CDR3: CATHRAGSEQFF. CDR3 coding DNA: TGTGCCACCCATCGAGCGGGAAGTGAGCAGTTCTTC. V is TRBV28 and J is TRBJ2-1; 7 nucleotides agree with TRBD2. V was clipped by 10 bases and J by 9 bases; unmatched bases: 9. There are 12 residues in the CDR3. Per germline, CDR1 MDHEN and CDR2 SYDVKM.

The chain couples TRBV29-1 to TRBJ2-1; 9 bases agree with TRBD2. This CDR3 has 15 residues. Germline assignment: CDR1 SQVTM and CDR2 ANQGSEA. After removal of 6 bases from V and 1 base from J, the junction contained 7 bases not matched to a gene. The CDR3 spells CSVHSGSRSYNEQFF. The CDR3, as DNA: TGCAGCGTCCATAGCGGGAGTAGGTCCTACAATGAGCAGTTCTTC.

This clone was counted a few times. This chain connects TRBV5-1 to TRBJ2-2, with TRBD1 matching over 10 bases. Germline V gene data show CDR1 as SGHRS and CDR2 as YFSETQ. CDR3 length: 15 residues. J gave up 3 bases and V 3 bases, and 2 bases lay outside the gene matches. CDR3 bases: TGCGCCAGCAGCTCAGGGACAGGGGACACCGGGGAGCTGTTTTTT. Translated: CASSSGTGDTGELFF.

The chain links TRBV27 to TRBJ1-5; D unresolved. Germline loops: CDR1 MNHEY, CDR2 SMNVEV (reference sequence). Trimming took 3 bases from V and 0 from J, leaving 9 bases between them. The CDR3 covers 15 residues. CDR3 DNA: TGTGCCAGCAGTTTCTCCGGGTATAGCAATCAGCCCCAGCATTTT. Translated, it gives CASSFSGYSNQPQHF.

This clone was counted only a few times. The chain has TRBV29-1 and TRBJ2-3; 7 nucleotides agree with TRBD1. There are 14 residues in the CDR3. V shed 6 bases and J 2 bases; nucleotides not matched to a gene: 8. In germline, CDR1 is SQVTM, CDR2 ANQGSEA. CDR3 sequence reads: CSVRRTGSTDTQYF. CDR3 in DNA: TGCAGCGTGCGCCGGACAGGATCCACAGATACGCAGTATTTT.

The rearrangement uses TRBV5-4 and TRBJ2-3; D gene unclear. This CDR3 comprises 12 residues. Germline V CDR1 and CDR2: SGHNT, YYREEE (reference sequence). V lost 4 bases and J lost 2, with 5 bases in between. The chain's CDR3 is CASSPYTDTQYF. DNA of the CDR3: TGTGCCAGCAGCCCTTACACAGATACGCAGTATTTT.

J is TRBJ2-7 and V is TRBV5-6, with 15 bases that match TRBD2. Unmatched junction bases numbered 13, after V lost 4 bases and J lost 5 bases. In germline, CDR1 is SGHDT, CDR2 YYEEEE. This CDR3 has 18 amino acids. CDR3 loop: CASSEGLAGGFSSHEQYV. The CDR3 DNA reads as TGTGCCAGCAGCGAAGGACTAGCGGGAGGGTTCTCTTCCCACGAGCAGTACGTC.

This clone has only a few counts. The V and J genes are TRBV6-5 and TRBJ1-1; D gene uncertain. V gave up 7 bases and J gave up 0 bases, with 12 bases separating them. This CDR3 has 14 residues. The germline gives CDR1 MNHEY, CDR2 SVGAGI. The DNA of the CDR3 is TGTGCCAGCAAGAGGGTTTGGATGAACACTGAAGCTTTCTTT. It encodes CASKRVWMNTEAFF.

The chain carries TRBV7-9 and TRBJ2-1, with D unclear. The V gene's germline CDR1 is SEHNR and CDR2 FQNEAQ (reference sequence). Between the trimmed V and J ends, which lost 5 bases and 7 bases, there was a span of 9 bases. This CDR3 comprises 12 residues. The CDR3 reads CASSPPGNEQFF. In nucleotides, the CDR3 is TGTGCCAGCAGCCCCCCCGGGAATGAGCAGTTCTTC.

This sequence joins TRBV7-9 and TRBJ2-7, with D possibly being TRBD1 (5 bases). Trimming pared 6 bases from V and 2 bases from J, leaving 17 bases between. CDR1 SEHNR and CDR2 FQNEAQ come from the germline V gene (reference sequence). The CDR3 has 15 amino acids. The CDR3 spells CASSPGPPEAYEQYF. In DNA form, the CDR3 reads TGTGCCAGCAGTCCAGGGCCCCCTGAGGCCTACGAGCAGTACTTC.

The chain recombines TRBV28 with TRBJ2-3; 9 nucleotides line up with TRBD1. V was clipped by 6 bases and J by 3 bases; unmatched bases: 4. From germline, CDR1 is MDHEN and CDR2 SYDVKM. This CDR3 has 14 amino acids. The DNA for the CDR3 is TGTGCCAGCAGGGAGGGACAGGGTACAGATACGCAGTATTTT. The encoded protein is CASREGQGTDTQYF.

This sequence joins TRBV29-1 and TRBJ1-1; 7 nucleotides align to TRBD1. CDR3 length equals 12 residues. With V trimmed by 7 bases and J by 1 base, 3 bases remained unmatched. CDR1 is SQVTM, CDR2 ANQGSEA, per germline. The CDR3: CSARQGNTEAFF. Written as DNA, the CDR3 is TGCAGCGCTAGACAGGGGAACACTGAAGCTTTCTTT.

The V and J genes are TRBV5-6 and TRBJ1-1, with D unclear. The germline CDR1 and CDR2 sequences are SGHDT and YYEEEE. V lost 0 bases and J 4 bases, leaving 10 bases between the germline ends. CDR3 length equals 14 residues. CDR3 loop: CASSLVSGSTEAFF. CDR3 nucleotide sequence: TGTGCCAGCAGCTTGGTGTCGGGGAGCACTGAAGCTTTCTTT.

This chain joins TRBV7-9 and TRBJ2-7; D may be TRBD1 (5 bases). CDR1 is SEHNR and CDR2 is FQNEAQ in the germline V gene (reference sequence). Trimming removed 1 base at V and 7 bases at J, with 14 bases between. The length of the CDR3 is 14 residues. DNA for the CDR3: TGTGCCAGCAGCTTAGGCCCGACAGTTAAGGAGCAGTACTTC. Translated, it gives CASSLGPTVKEQYF.

The DNA of the CDR3 is TGTGCCAGCGGGAGACTGGAGACCCAGTACTTC. Amino acids: CASGRLETQYF. The V call is TRBV28, the J call TRBJ2-5; possibly TRBD2 for D (5 bases). V was pared by 8 bases and J by 5 bases, with 9 bases between. The length of the CDR3 is 11 residues. CDR1 and CDR2 (germline): MDHEN, SYDVKM.

The CDR3 region has the DNA TGTGCCAGCAGTTACCGATCTAGCGGGCACTCCTACAATGAGCAGTTCTTC. Protein product: CASSYRSSGHSYNEQFF. V and J are TRBV6-8 and TRBJ2-1; 8 bases are a match to TRBD2. From germline, CDR1 is MNHGY and CDR2 SAAAGT. CDR3 length equals 17 residues. Unmatched junction bases numbered 6, after V lost 2 bases and J lost 0 bases.

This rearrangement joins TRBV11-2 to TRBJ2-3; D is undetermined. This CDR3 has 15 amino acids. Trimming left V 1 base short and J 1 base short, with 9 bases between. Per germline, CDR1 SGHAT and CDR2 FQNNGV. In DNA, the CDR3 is TGTGCCAGCAGCTTAGGAACTGCGGGCACAGATACGCAGTATTTT. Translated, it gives CASSLGTAGTDTQYF.

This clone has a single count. CDR3 sequence reads: CASSVGRGGADTQYF. The CDR3 coding sequence is TGTGCCAGCAGCGTAGGGCGGGGCGGGGCAGATACGCAGTATTTT. The genes are TRBV9 and TRBJ2-3; D may be TRBD2 (6 bases). Germline V gene lookup returns CDR1 SGDLS and CDR2 YYNGEE. Trimming left V 0 bases short and J 4 bases short, with 12 bases between. CDR3 length: 15 amino acids.

The CDR3 is CSVPSGTGYYGYTF. The CDR3 DNA reads as TGCAGCGTGCCCTCCGGGACAGGGTACTATGGCTACACCTTC. The V call is TRBV29-1, the J call TRBJ1-2, with 9 bases lining up with TRBD1. Per the germline V gene, CDR1 is SQVTM and CDR2 is ANQGSEA. The CDR3 contains 14 residues. V dropped 6 bases and J dropped 3; count of bases not matched to a gene: 8.

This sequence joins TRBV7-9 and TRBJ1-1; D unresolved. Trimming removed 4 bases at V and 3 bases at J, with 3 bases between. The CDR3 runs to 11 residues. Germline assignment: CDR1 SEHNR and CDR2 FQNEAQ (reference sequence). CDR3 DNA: TGTGCCAGCAGCTCTTACACTGAAGCTTTCTTT. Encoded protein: CASSSYTEAFF.

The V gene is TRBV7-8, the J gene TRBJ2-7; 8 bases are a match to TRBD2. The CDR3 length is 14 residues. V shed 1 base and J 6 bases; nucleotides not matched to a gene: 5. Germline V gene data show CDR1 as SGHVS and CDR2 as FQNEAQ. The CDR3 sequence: CASSLVGTRREQYF. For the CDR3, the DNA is TGTGCCAGCAGCTTAGTTGGGACTAGACGCGAGCAGTACTTC.

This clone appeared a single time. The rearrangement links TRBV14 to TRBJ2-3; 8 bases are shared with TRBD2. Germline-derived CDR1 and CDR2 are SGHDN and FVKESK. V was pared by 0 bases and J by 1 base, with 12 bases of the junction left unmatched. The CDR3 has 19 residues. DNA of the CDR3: TGTGCCAGCAGCCAAGAATGGCTGGCGCCTAGCGGGCGCACAGATACGCAGTATTTT. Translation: CASSQEWLAPSGRTDTQYF.